Following are 6 T cell receptor beta chains from one sample sequenced in a study of T cell responses to AZD1222 COVID-19 vaccine. Assay used: immunoSEQ multiplex PCR; TCRdb lists only in-frame clones, some missing. The sample has tens of thousands of clones, 70% to 90% seen once. The sequencing here drew on peripheral blood, taken 28 days after the second dose of the MenACWY control vaccine. These receptors all come from an adult who received the MenACWY meningococcal vaccine as a control.

The rearrangement links TRBV6-5 to TRBJ1-4; possibly TRBD1 for D (5 bases). Trimming stripped 6 bases from V and 15 bases from J, with 17 bases between. Germline loops: CDR1 MNHEY, CDR2 SVGAGI. This CDR3 is built from 12 residues. The CDR3 here is CASSPLTGGMFF. CDR3 DNA: TGTGCCAGCAGCCCCCTGACGGGGGGGATGTTTTTT.

The rearrangement uses TRBV27 and TRBJ2-7; D is perhaps TRBD1 (5 bases). CDR1 and CDR2 from the germline V gene are MNHEY and SMNVEV (reference sequence). Deletions cut 2 bases from V and 7 bases from J, with 12 bases between. The CDR3 spans 13 residues. In DNA, the CDR3 is TGTGCCAGCAGTTTAAGTAGGGGTGGTGAGCAGTACTTC. Translating gives CASSLSRGGEQYF.

This chain connects TRBV3-1 (or the pseudogene TRBV3-2) to TRBJ2-3; D is perhaps TRBD1 (6 bases). V was cut by 4 bases and J by 6 bases, with 11 bases left in between. The CDR3 sequence is 13 residues long. Per the germline V gene, CDR1 is LGHDT and CDR2 is YNNKEL (reference sequence). The CDR3 region is CASSLRGKDTQYF. The CDR3 DNA is TGTGCCAGCAGCCTCAGGGGTAAGGATACGCAGTATTTT.

V usage is TRBV12-3 or TRBV12-4 and J usage is TRBJ1-2; D unresolved. The CDR3 spans 12 residues. Trimming cost V 8 bases and J 0 bases, with 7 bases left between them. The CDR3 DNA follows: TGTGCCAGCGCCCCCACTAACTATGGCTACACCTTC. Translating it yields CASAPTNYGYTF.

This chain joins TRBV10-3 and TRBJ1-1; 9 bases line up with TRBD1. V was clipped by 5 bases and J by 3 bases; unmatched bases: 4. The CDR3 is 14 amino acids. CDR1 and CDR2 (germline): ENHRY, SYGVKD. In nucleotides, the CDR3 is TGTGCCATCAGTACAAGACAGGGGGACACTGAAGCTTTCTTT. This gives the protein CAISTRQGDTEAFF.

J is TRBJ1-4 and V is TRBV19; possibly TRBD1 for D (6 bases). From germline, CDR1 is LNHDA and CDR2 SQIVND (reference sequence). The CDR3 is 14 amino acids. Trimming removed 5 bases from V and 7 bases from J, with 14 bases in between. The CDR3 DNA reads as TGTGCCAGTAGTGCGGGGGGCACTCTTGAAAAACTGTTTTTT. Translating gives CASSAGGTLEKLFF.